This TCR beta chain was sequenced in a study of post-analysis software for immune sequencing data. V lost 6 bases, J lost 2 bases, and 8 bases lay in between. CDR3 length equals 11 residues. CDR1 and CDR2 (germline): DFQATT, SNEGSKA (reference sequence). As for this clonotype: Its cognate antigen is unknown.

Unique molecular identifiers were built into the TCR beta cDNA libraries. TCRdb processed the PCR reads anew with MiXCR; each CDR3 protein has one entry. This sample carries a few hundred thousand distinct CDR3 sequences, about a third of them seen once, and the ten largest clones take about an eighth. General study results and limits: Five TRBV segments were significantly more frequent in patients than in controls. TRBV5-6, TRBV5-1 and TRBV20-1 were among these segments. Among multiple sclerosis patients, normalized Chao1 diversity was significantly below that of controls.

Specimen: blood. This chain joins TRBV20-1 and TRBJ2-7; no definite D call. This TCR was recovered from a girl aged 5 to 17 with multiple sclerosis. CDR3 coding DNA: TGCAGTGCCCCCGGAACCTACGAGCAGTACTTC. Protein: CSAPGTYEQYF.